Each of the 27 T cell receptor beta chains below was sequenced from the same sample in a study of identical twins. MiXCR, run by TCRdb on the 5' RACE reads, gives a single entry per CDR3 protein. The sample lists some 330,000 distinct CDR3 sequences, 9% occurring once. Material: naive T cells sorted from blood. The receptors derive from a woman aged 45-60 years in good health.

This clonotype has ten or more counts. The chain employs TRBV12-3 or TRBV12-4 and TRBJ1-2; no reliable D call. Between the trimmed V and J ends, which lost 6 bases and 0 bases, there was a span of 11 bases. CDR3 length: 14 amino acids. As DNA, the CDR3 is TGTGCCAGCAGGAGAACAGCCTCTAACTATGGCTACACCTTC. This gives the protein CASRRTASNYGYTF.

This clonotype has just a few counts. The rearrangement links TRBV27 to TRBJ2-7; the D gene is possibly TRBD2 (5 bases). CDR3 length: 13 residues. The germline V gene encodes CDR1 MNHEY and CDR2 SMNVEV (reference sequence). V lost 2 bases to trimming and J lost 9 bases, with 14 bases between them. The CDR3 sequence: CASSLTSRARQYF. CDR3 coding DNA: TGTGCCAGCAGTTTAACTAGTCGCGCCAGGCAGTACTTC.

The chain recombines TRBV20-1 with TRBJ2-5; D gene uncertain. There are 15 residues in the CDR3. The V gene's germline CDR1 is DFQATT and CDR2 SNEGSKA (reference sequence). V was clipped by 0 bases and J by 1 base, with 12 bases between them. The CDR3 region has the DNA TGCAGTGCTAGAGACCCCTTGGGAATCCAAGAGACCCAGTACTTC. Protein product: CSARDPLGIQETQYF.

There are many counts of this clonotype. The chain recombines TRBV15 with TRBJ2-1, with TRBD1 identical over 10 bases. This CDR3 contains 15 residues. The germline gives CDR1 LNHNV, CDR2 YYDKDF (reference sequence). The J segment lost 2 bases and the V segment lost 5 bases, leaving 3 bases of the junction unmatched. Here the CDR3 reads CATSPGTGAYNEQFF. DNA of the CDR3: TGTGCCACCAGCCCCGGGACAGGGGCCTACAATGAGCAGTTCTTC.

The chain is built from TRBV20-1 and TRBJ2-7; the match to TRBD1 covers 7 bases. The V segment lost 5 bases and the J segment 0 bases; nucleotides outside the gene matches: 7. The CDR3 loop spans 14 amino acids. Germline V lookup: CDR1 DFQATT, CDR2 SNEGSKA (reference sequence). Here the CDR3 DNA reads TGCAGTGCTCTGGACAGGCTCCTCTCCTACGAGCAGTACTTC. This sequence encodes CSALDRLLSYEQYF.

CDR3 sequence reads: CASSFSGVTNEKLFF. In DNA form, the CDR3 reads TGTGCCAGCAGTTTCTCGGGGGTTACTAATGAAAAACTGTTTTTT. This chain joins TRBV27 and TRBJ1-4, with D maybe TRBD1 (5 bases). From germline, CDR1 is MNHEY and CDR2 SMNVEV (reference sequence). The ends were cut back, 3 bases at V and 2 bases at J, with 10 bases in the middle. The CDR3 covers 15 residues.

This chain joins TRBV5-1 and TRBJ2-7; 8 positions agree with TRBD1. Germline assignment: CDR1 SGHRS and CDR2 YFSETQ. The CDR3 loop spans 15 amino acids. V lost 0 bases to trimming and J lost 7 bases; unmatched junction nucleotides: 9. The CDR3 region is CASSLAGDRGGEQYF. In nucleotides, the CDR3 is TGCGCCAGCAGCTTGGCCGGAGACAGGGGTGGTGAGCAGTACTTC.

This clonotype was counted between two and nine times. This sequence joins TRBV24-1 and TRBJ1-6; 7 bases are shared with TRBD1. The length of the CDR3 is 17 residues. J was trimmed by 7 bases and V by 7 bases; bases with no gene match: 15. Germline CDR1 and CDR2: KGHDR and SFDVKD. CDR3 DNA: TGTGCCACCAGAGACCCATATACAGGGGCAAGAAATTCACCCCTCCACTTT. It specifies CATRDPYTGARNSPLHF.

This clonotype was seen repeatedly, ten times or more. The rearrangement uses TRBV5-1 and TRBJ2-1, with TRBD2 matching over 10 bases. This CDR3 spans 18 amino acids. V lost 0 bases, J lost 1 base, and 7 bases stayed unmatched. Germline V gene sequence: CDR1 SGHRS, CDR2 YFSETQ. The CDR3 DNA is TGCGCCAGCAGCTTGGCTAGCGGGAGAATCGGGTCCTACAATGAGCAGTTCTTC. It yields the protein CASSLASGRIGSYNEQFF.

V usage is TRBV4-1 and J usage is TRBJ2-2, with D possibly TRBD1 on 5 matching bases. V lost 2 bases to trimming and J lost 5 bases, with 12 bases between them. The CDR3 covers 15 residues. Germline CDR1 MGHRA, CDR2 YSYEKL. CDR3 DNA sequence: TGCGCCAGCAGCCAAAGGCAGGGTGGTACCGGGGAGCTGTTTTTT. Protein product: CASSQRQGGTGELFF.

This clonotype was counted ten times or more. The rearrangement joins TRBV12-3 or TRBV12-4 to TRBJ2-1, with 14 bases fitting TRBD2. V trimming: 4 bases; J trimming: 5 bases; junction bases outside the gene matches: 1. The CDR3 runs to 15 residues. The CDR3 coding sequence is TGTGCCAGCAGTTGGACTAGCGGGAGGAACAATGAGCAGTTCTTC. Amino acid sequence: CASSWTSGRNNEQFF.

This clonotype was observed many times. The chain has TRBV20-1 and TRBJ2-1; D is uncertain. Trimming took 0 bases from V and 9 from J, leaving 9 bases between them. There are 12 residues in the CDR3. CDR1 and CDR2 (germline): DFQATT, SNEGSKA (reference sequence). The CDR3 here is CSARDLGAEQFF. CDR3 DNA sequence: TGCAGTGCTAGAGATCTAGGAGCTGAGCAGTTCTTC.

The sample holds a few counts of this clonotype. Written as DNA, the CDR3 is TGCGCCAGCAGCTTGGAGGTGGCAACCTACGAGCAGTACTTC. Its translation: CASSLEVATYEQYF. V is TRBV5-1 and J is TRBJ2-7; D ambiguous. This CDR3 region has 14 residues. CDR1 SGHRS and CDR2 YFSETQ come from the germline V gene. Trimming cost V 0 bases and J 2 bases, with 9 bases left between them.

The V gene is TRBV12-3 or TRBV12-4, the J gene TRBJ1-3; 7 positions match TRBD1. CDR3 length: 15 amino acids. V was clipped by 5 bases and J by 3 bases; unmatched bases: 7. The CDR3 loop is CASSLTQGNGNTIYF. CDR3 DNA: TGTGCCAGCAGTCTCACACAGGGGAATGGAAACACCATATATTTT.

This clonotype was found many times. The chain links TRBV12-3 or TRBV12-4 to TRBJ2-7, with D possibly being TRBD1 (5 bases). This CDR3 contains 15 residues. Trimming took 1 base from V and 6 from J, leaving 16 bases between them. The CDR3: CASSLGVGVMGEQYV. The CDR3 DNA sequence: TGTGCCAGCAGTTTAGGCGTAGGGGTGATGGGCGAGCAGTACGTC.

V gene TRBV4-2 combines with J gene TRBJ1-1; no definite D call. Germline V CDR1 and CDR2: LGHNA, YNFKEQ. Trimming removed 1 base at V and 1 base at J, with 16 bases between. This CDR3 contains 17 residues. CDR3 sequence: CASSQGSEGPTNTEAFF. The CDR3 coding sequence is TGTGCCAGCAGCCAAGGATCGGAAGGGCCCACGAACACTGAAGCTTTCTTT.

The chain couples TRBV6-4 to TRBJ2-7, with TRBD1 matching over 7 bases. J lost 3 bases, V lost 11 bases, and 16 bases had no gene match. CDR1 is MRHNA, CDR2 SNTAGT, per germline. This CDR3 contains 15 residues. Here the CDR3 DNA reads TGTGCCGGCAATAAACCGGGACAGTGGGACTACGAGCAGTACGTC. Its translation: CAGNKPGQWDYEQYV.

This clonotype was counted ten times or more. This chain links TRBV12-3 or TRBV12-4 with TRBJ2-5, with a possible D match to TRBD1 (7 bases). The V gene lost 6 bases and the J gene lost 1 base, with 12 bases spanning the gap. CDR3 size: 14 residues. The CDR3 loop reads CASSGGQIQETQYF. DNA of the CDR3: TGTGCCAGCAGCGGGGGACAGATCCAAGAGACCCAGTACTTC.

This clonotype occurred many times. The CDR3 sequence: CASSPGDRLNTEAFF. The CDR3 DNA reads as TGTGCCAGCAGCCCTGGCGACAGGTTGAACACTGAAGCTTTCTTT. The V call is TRBV7-9, the J call TRBJ1-1; tentative D call: TRBD1 (6 bases). Germline assignment: CDR1 SEHNR and CDR2 FQNEAQ (reference sequence). CDR3 length: 15 amino acids. V was trimmed by 5 bases and J by 0 bases, leaving 13 bases between them.

This clonotype was seen at least ten times. V usage is TRBV5-1 and J usage is TRBJ1-4, with TRBD1 identical over 9 bases. The CDR3 extends over 15 amino acids. Trimming cost V 4 bases and J 2 bases; bases outside gene matches: 3. In germline, CDR1 is SGHRS, CDR2 YFSETQ. The CDR3 nucleotides are TGCGCCAGCAGCATGGGGACAGGGACTAATGAAAAACTGTTTTTT. Protein: CASSMGTGTNEKLFF. Based on the CDR3 plus reference TRBV5-1 and TRBJ1-4, the full variable domain is KAGVTQTPRYLIKTRGQQVTLSCSPISGHRSVSWYQQTPGQGLQFLFEYFSETQRNKGNFPGRFSGRQFSNSRSEMNVSTLELGDSALYLCASSMGTGTNEKLFFGSGTQLSVL.

The V and J genes are TRBV5-6 and TRBJ2-7, with D possibly matching TRBD2 (5 bases). Germline CDR1 reads SGHDT; CDR2 reads YYEEEE. V was clipped by 8 bases and J by 5 bases, with 14 bases between them. The CDR3 covers 12 residues. This chain's CDR3 is CASRRSLNEQYF. The CDR3 coding sequence is TGTGCCAGTAGGAGGTCGCTCAACGAGCAGTACTTC.

The rearrangement uses TRBV9 and TRBJ2-7; 9 bases fit TRBD1. Trimming took 4 bases from V and 5 from J; bases not matched to a gene: 7. This CDR3 spans 14 amino acids. Germline assignment: CDR1 SGDLS and CDR2 YYNGEE. The CDR3 reads CASSPGQGSNEQYF. CDR3 sequence (DNA): TGTGCCAGCAGCCCGGGACAGGGTAGCAACGAGCAGTACTTC.

The CDR3 DNA sequence: TGTGCCAGCAGCCCTACTCAAGGCCTACAGGGGGACACTGAAGCTTTCTTT. This codes for CASSPTQGLQGDTEAFF. The genes are TRBV5-5 and TRBJ1-1, with 8 bases fitting TRBD1. The trim removed 4 bases at V and 3 bases at J, leaving 14 bases unmatched. Germline CDR1 SGHKS, CDR2 YYEKEE (reference sequence). The CDR3 is 17 amino acids.

CDR3 region: CSARAGTGVTKTQYF. In DNA form, the CDR3 reads TGCAGTGCTAGAGCTGGGACAGGGGTCACGAAGACCCAGTACTTC. The chain employs TRBV20-1 and TRBJ2-5, with 10 bases that match TRBD1. Per germline, CDR1 DFQATT and CDR2 SNEGSKA (reference sequence). The length of the CDR3 is 15 residues. The J segment lost 6 bases and the V segment lost 1 base, leaving 8 bases of the junction unmatched.

This clonotype has ten or more counts. V gene TRBV29-1 combines with J gene TRBJ1-1; D is unclear. The CDR3 is 12 amino acids. Trimming left V 4 bases short and J 1 base short, with 7 bases between. The V gene's germline CDR1 is SQVTM and CDR2 ANQGSEA. This CDR3 reads CSVGHTNTEAFF. The CDR3 DNA reads as TGCAGCGTTGGGCATACGAACACTGAAGCTTTCTTT.

The chain couples TRBV2 to TRBJ2-1; 7 nucleotides line up with TRBD2. The V and J ends lost 3 bases and 4 bases, in that order; junction bases with no gene match: 9. Germline lookup yields CDR1 SNHLY and CDR2 FYNNEI. The CDR3 runs to 16 residues. The CDR3 DNA reads TGTGCCAGCAGTGAGGACCTGAGGCGGGAGTACAATGAGCAGTTCTTC. It encodes CASSEDLRREYNEQFF.

This clonotype was seen a handful of times. This chain connects TRBV19 to TRBJ1-5; the D is unclear. V lost 1 base and J 5 bases, leaving 15 bases between the germline ends. This CDR3 has 16 residues. Germline-derived CDR1 and CDR2 are LNHDA and SQIVND (reference sequence). Written as DNA, the CDR3 is TGTGCCAGTAGTATAGTCGGGTCCCCGGCCGATCAGCCCCAGCATTTT. This gives the protein CASSIVGSPADQPQHF.